Reported below is one TCR beta chain. The record originates from a study of T cell responses to AZD1222 COVID-19 vaccine. Here immunoSEQ multiplex PCR was the method, and the copy in TCRdb shows in-frame clones only, minus some. The data show 70,000 to 95,000 clones, around 84% seen once. The CDR3 has 14 amino acids. Per germline, CDR1 SGHAT and CDR2 FQNNGV. With 1 base removed from V and 5 bases from J, the gap between germline ends came to 11 bases. V is TRBV11-2 and J is TRBJ1-2; D might be TRBD1 (6 bases). Here the sequenced sample was peripheral blood, taken 28 days after the second AZD1222 dose. This receptor was identified in an adult who received the AZD1222 COVID-19 vaccine. CDR3 in DNA: TGTGCCAGCAGCTTAGGGGAAGGGGGATATGGCTACACCTTC. Amino acids: CASSLGEGGYGYTF.